The T cell receptor (beta chain) described here comes from a study of blood T cell repertoires in COVID-19. About the study: Samples of COVID-19 (acute and convalescent) were obtained from the United States, Italy and Spain. From T cells, B-cell-depleted T cells, or PBMCs came the material, which was cDNA or gDNA.

V shed 5 bases, J shed 4 bases, and the junction held 7 bases outside the gene matches. Germline V gene data show CDR1 as LNHNV and CDR2 as YYDKDF (reference sequence). The CDR3 covers 15 residues. In the source study's methods: Nucleated cell counts were estimated from reference gene primer amplification. This table comes from immunoSEQ multiplex PCR, and its TCRdb copy is limited to in-frame clones, with some not included. V and J calls and clone size follow that table, whereas D and trimming were derived from the DNA. Here the sample spans 120,000 to 150,000 clones, over 75% being singletons. Seattle cases were enrolled at active infection and followed longitudinally.

The chain combines TRBV15 with TRBJ2-7, with TRBD1 matching 11 bases. The TCR comes from a man aged 18 to 30 with COVID-19, enrolled during active disease. Sequencing was done on a sample of peripheral blood. The CDR3 region has the DNA TGTGCCACCAGCGGCCCGGGACAGGGGGTGTACGAGCAGTACTTC. Protein sequence: CATSGPGQGVYEQYF.